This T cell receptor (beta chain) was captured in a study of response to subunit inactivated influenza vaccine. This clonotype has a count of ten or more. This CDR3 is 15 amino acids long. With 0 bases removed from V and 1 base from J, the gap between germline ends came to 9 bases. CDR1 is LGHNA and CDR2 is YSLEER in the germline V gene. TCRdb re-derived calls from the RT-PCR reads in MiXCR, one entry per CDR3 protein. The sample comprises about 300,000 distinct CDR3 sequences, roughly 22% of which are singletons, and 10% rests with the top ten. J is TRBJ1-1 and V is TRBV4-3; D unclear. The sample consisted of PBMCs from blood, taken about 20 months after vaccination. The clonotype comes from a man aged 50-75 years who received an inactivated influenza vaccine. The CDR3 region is CASSQDHTWNTEAFF. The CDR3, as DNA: TGCGCCAGCAGCCAAGATCACACCTGGAACACTGAAGCTTTCTTT.